One T cell receptor beta chain is described in this entry. Its target is unknown. TCRdb keeps only in-frame clones here, not all; method: immunoSEQ multiplex PCR. The sample records fewer than 30,000 clones, 80% to 85% being singletons. With 1 base removed from V and 1 base from J, the gap between germline ends came to 4 bases. The germline V gene encodes CDR1 SGHTA and CDR2 FQGNSA. The CDR3 contains 14 residues. This sample was included in a study of neoadjuvant nivolumab and ipilimumab in lung cancer. Study summary: The combination arm added day-1 ipilimumab 1 mg/kg to nivolumab 3 mg/kg on days 1, 15, 29.

Study-wide results and limits: Only two of four nivolumab-treated tumors gained richness and clonality by surgery. Only a small number of samples underwent TCR sequencing. Resected-tumor TCR richness correlated positively with pretherapy blood richness.

The origin of this receptor is an adult with non-small cell lung cancer. This rearrangement joins TRBV7-2 to TRBJ2-2; no firm D call. The sample here was tumor tissue, taken after neoadjuvant nivolumab, alone or with ipilimumab, at or shortly before surgery. This CDR3 is CASSLDRNTGELFF. For the CDR3, the DNA is TGTGCCAGCAGCTTAGACAGGAACACCGGGGAGCTGTTTTTT.